This T cell receptor beta chain was found in a study of control samples from healthy donors and cancer patients. Repertoires were generated with immunoSEQ multiplex PCR, while TCRdb's copy carries only in-frame clones and drops some. The data contain 150,000 to 200,000 clones, roughly 92% of them singletons. Germline CDR1 reads WSHSY; CDR2 reads SAAADI. The CDR3 runs to 12 residues. V lost 7 bases and J lost 0, with 7 bases in between. The sequence came from a young woman in good health. The chain recombines TRBV10-2 with TRBJ2-7, with no clear D. The sample comprised blood. The CDR3, as DNA: TGCGCCAGCACCCTTAACTCCTACGAGCAGTACTTC. Residues: CASTLNSYEQYF.